The following is a T cell receptor beta chain sequence with its context. Its binding antigen is unknown. It has no much larger one-base neighbor in the sample; base qualities were not kept. This sample is part of a study of blood T cell repertoires in COVID-19 (dated by TCRdb to the early 2020s). Turning to the overall study: Samples covering the acute and convalescent phases of COVID-19 were provided by collaborators in the United States, Italy and Spain. Nearly every sample came with metadata listing a de-identified subject ID, COVID-19 status, age in years and sex. Where HLA class I and class II types were available, the types were taken from metadata supplied by the sample provider, not from assay-based typing. The repertoires were released in a freely available public database intended as a resource for research on the immune response to SARS-CoV-2. The material from the prospective study consisted of cDNA or gDNA derived from T cells, B-cell-depleted T cells, or PBMCs. Deeply sampled blood TCRbeta repertoires from subjects exposed to, actively infected with, or recovered from COVID-19 were included in the dataset. The samples were drawn from two sources: the first 160 participants of the ongoing ImmuneRACE study, and about 1,300 subjects contributed by 6 global collaborators. Summary of the overall study and its limitations: The amount of clinical and demographic metadata varied by source and participant and was provided uncurated.

TCRbeta CDR3 regions were amplified from genomic DNA using the immunoSEQ Assay, a bias-controlled multiplex PCR. The study's processing was this. The number of nucleated cells in each sample was estimated from the amplification of reference gene primers within the assay. Sequence reads were collapsed and filtered to measure the absolute abundance of every unique TCRbeta CDR3 rearrangement. For each sample, productive Simpson clonality was calculated as the square root of Simpson's diversity index over productive rearrangements. TCRdb holds this immuneACCESS table with in-frame rearrangements only. Some clones are missing; in checked studies, unresolved V genes explain under half, and the rest has no known cause. V and J calls and clone size are copied from that table; D and trimming were computed from the DNA. The sample table holds 260,000 or so clones, of which around 90% were seen once. Together, the top ten hold about 8.6% of the sample.

The collaborating institutions used their own protocols to collect whole blood in K2EDTA tubes. For TCRbeta analysis, collaborators shipped samples in one of three forms: frozen whole blood, isolated PBMCs, or DNA extracted from either of those sample types. Between the V and J ends, shortened by 2 bases and 9 bases respectively, the junction contains 23 bases. As encoded in the germline V gene (reference sequence), CDR1 is SEHNR while CDR2 is FQNEAQ. The CDR3 contains 17 residues, cysteine and phenylalanine counted. Just CDR3 DNA is preserved here, 51 bases in frame from base 1. Sequenced material: peripheral blood. The chain was built from TRBV7-9 and TRBJ2-1, and possibly TRBD2, on 5 matching bases. The TCR comes from a man aged 18 to 30 with active or convalescent COVID-19. The CDR3 reads as follows: CASSLRSGLGPEGEQFF. The bases are TGTGCCAGCAGCTTAAGGTCGGGTCTGGGCCCTGAGGGTGAGCAGTTCTTC. Supplemented by the reference TRBV7-9 and TRBJ2-1 proteins around the CDR3, the complete variable domain is DTGVSQNPRHKITKRGQNVTFRCDPISEHNRLYWYRQTLGQGPEFLTYFQNEAQLEKSRLLSDRFSAERPKGSFSTLEIQRTEQGDSAMYLCASSLRSGLGPEGEQFFGPGTRLTVL.